A selection of T cell receptor beta chains follows, all from one sample in a study of cytomegalovirus exposure and HLA in healthy donors. Profiled with immunoSEQ multiplex PCR; TCRdb holds only in-frame clones, not every one. The data show fewer than 140,000 clones, with about 70% seen just once and under 6.5% held by the top ten. Material: PBMCs. The receptors originated from a woman aged 45 to 65 in good health and CMV-seropositive. Both conserved end residues are part of each CDR3. The order of the fields is clone size, D gene, V gene, J gene, CDR3 protein, CDR3 DNA. D genes are given only for firm matches. Clone sizes are given selectively: once, few, many, or a class where the clone is expanded.

once	TRBD1	TRBV7-2	TRBJ2-7	CASSLGTGYYEQYF	TGTGCCAGCAGCTTGGGGACAGGGTACTACGAGCAGTACTTC
-	TRBD1	TRBV7-3	TRBJ1-6	CASSLKSGTGGEAPLHF	TGTGCCAGCAGCTTAAAATCCGGGACAGGGGGAGAGGCACCCCTCCACTTT
-	-	TRBV5-1	TRBJ2-5	CASSLLGGVEETQYF	TGCGCCAGCAGCTTATTAGGGGGGGTCGAGGAGACCCAGTACTTC
-	TRBD1	TRBV5-1	TRBJ2-2	CASREQGANTGELFF	TGCGCCAGCAGAGAACAGGGGGCGAACACCGGGGAGCTGTTTTTT
-	-	TRBV6-1	TRBJ1-1	CAGVMNTEAFF	TGTGCAGGGGTCATGAACACTGAAGCTTTCTTT
-	-	TRBV7-3	TRBJ2-2	CASSPQYTGELFF	TGTGCCAGCAGCCCTCAGTACACCGGGGAGCTGTTTTTT
-	-	TRBV7-2	TRBJ2-7	CASSLQRGYYEQYF	TGTGCCAGCAGCTTGCAACGGGGATACTACGAGCAGTACTTC
-	TRBD1	TRBV10-3	TRBJ2-6	CATSSDRAFGANVLTF	TGTGCCACCTCGTCGGACAGGGCTTTTGGGGCCAACGTCCTGACTTTC
few	-	TRBV21-1	TRBJ1-5	CASSKARGLYSNQPQHF	TGTGCCAGCAGCAAAGCGAGGGGACTCTATAGCAATCAGCCCCAGCATTTT
-	-	TRBV7-8	TRBJ2-1	CASSLEGGGRFF	TGTGCCAGCAGCTTAGAGGGGGGGGGTCGTTTCTTC
-	-	TRBV9	TRBJ2-7	CASSVDLTYEQYF	TGTGCCAGCAGCGTAGACCTAACCTACGAGCAGTACTTC
-	-	TRBV6-5	TRBJ2-7	CASRGQPTYYEQYF	TGTGCCAGCAGGGGACAACCAACTTACTACGAGCAGTACTTC
few	-	TRBV5-1	TRBJ2-7	CASRVTEAYEQYF	TGCGCCAGCAGAGTGACGGAGGCCTACGAGCAGTACTTC